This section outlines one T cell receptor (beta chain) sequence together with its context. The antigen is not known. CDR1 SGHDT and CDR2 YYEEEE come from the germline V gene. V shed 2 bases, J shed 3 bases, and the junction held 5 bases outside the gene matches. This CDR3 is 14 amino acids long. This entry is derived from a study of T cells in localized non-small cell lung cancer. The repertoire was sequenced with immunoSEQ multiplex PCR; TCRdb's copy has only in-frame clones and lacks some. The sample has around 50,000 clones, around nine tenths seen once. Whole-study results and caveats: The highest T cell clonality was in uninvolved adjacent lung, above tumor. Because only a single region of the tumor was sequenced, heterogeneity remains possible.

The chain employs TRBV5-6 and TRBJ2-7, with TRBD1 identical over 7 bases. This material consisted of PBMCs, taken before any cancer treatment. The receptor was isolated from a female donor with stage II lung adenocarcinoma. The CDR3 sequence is CASSLPGQIYEQYF. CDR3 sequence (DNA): TGTGCCAGCAGCTTACCGGGACAGATCTACGAGCAGTACTTC.